This T cell receptor (beta chain) emerged from a study of identical twins. Broader study findings: Models underestimated TCR alpha sharing (out-of-frame) in monozygotic twins. With abundant cord blood beta clonotypes, insertions were fewer; memory repertoires showed no such pattern.

A universal primer site came from template switching; cDNA carried unique molecular identifiers. TCRdb fed the 5' RACE reads into MiXCR, producing one record per CDR3 protein. Among about 460,000 distinct CDR3 sequences listed, approximately 14% were seen once. This clonotype came up a few times. Its antigen is as yet unknown. From germline, CDR1 is LGHNA and CDR2 YSLEER. The CDR3 consists of 12 residues. V was shortened by 3 bases and J by 12 bases, with 9 bases between the two germline ends. The same data also contributed to another study, on yellow fever vaccine responses in identical twins.

This receptor was obtained from a woman aged 18-29 years in good health. The chain uses TRBV4-3 and TRBJ1-6; the D gene is possibly TRBD1 (5 bases). Sequenced sample: CD4+ T cells sorted from blood. DNA for the CDR3: TGCGCCAGCAGCCACAGGAGGGGACCCCTCCACTTT. Its translation: CASSHRRGPLHF.